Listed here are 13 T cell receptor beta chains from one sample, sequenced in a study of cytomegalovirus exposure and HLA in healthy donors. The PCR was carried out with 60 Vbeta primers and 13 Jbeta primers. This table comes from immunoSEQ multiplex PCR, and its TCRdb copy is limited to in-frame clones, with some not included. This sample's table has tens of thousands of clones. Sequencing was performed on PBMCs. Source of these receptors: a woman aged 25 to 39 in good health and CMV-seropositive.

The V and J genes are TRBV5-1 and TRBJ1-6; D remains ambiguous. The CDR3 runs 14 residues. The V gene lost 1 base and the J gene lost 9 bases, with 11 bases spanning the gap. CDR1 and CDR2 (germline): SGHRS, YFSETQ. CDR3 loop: CASSLWQSGSPLHF. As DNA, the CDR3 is TGCGCCAGCAGCTTGTGGCAAAGCGGTTCACCCCTCCACTTT.

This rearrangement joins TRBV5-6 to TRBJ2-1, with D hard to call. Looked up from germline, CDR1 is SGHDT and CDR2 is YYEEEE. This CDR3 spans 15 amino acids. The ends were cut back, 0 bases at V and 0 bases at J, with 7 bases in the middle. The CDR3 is CASSLVTSSYNEQFF. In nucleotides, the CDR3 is TGTGCCAGCAGCTTGGTCACTTCCTCCTACAATGAGCAGTTCTTC. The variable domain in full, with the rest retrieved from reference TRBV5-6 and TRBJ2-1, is DAGVTQSPTHLIKTRGQQVTLRCSPKSGHDTVSWYQQALGQGPQFIFQYYEEEERQRGNFPDRFSGHQFPNYSSELNVNALLLGDSALYLCASSLVTSSYNEQFFGPGTRLTVL.

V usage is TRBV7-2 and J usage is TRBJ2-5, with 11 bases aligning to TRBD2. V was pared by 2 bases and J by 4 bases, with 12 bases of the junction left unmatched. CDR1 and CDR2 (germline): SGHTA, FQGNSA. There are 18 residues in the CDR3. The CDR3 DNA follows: TGTGCCAGCAGCTTAACCCGACTAGCGGGACACCAAGGAGAGACCCAGTACTTC. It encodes CASSLTRLAGHQGETQYF.

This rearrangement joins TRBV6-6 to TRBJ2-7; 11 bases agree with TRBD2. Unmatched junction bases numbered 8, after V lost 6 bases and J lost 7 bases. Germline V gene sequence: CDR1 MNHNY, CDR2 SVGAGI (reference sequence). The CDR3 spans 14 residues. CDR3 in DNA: TGTGCCAGCAGGGGGACTAGCGGATCAGCTGAGCAGTACTTC. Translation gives CASRGTSGSAEQYF.

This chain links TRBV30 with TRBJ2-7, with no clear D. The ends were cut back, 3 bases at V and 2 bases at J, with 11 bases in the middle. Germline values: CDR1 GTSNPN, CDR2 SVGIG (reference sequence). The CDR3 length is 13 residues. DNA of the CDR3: TGTGCCTGGAGATTTGGCGGTGCCTACGAGCAGTACTTC. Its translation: CAWRFGGAYEQYF.

The CDR3 sequence is CASSLALAGEGEKLFF. The CDR3 coding sequence is TGCGCCAGCAGCTTGGCCTTGGCAGGGGAGGGAGAAAAACTGTTTTTT. The V gene is TRBV5-1, the J gene TRBJ1-4; D perhaps matches TRBD1 (6 bases). Between the trimmed V and J ends, which lost 0 bases and 8 bases, there was a span of 17 bases. Looked up from germline, CDR1 is SGHRS and CDR2 is YFSETQ. The CDR3 extends over 16 amino acids.

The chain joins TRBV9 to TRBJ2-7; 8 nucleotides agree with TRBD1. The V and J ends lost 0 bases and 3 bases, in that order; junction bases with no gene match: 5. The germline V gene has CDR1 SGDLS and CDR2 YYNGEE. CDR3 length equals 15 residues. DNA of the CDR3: TGTGCCAGCAGCGTAGCTGGGACAGGTGGCTACGAGCAGTACTTC. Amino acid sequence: CASSVAGTGGYEQYF.

The CDR3 DNA sequence: TGTGCCAGCAGTTACTCGACTAGCGGGGACTACGAGCAGTACTTC. Protein: CASSYSTSGDYEQYF. The J gene is TRBJ2-7, the V gene TRBV6-5; 11 nucleotides agree with TRBD2. CDR3 length: 15 residues. Looked up from germline, CDR1 is MNHEY and CDR2 is SVGAGI. V dropped 0 bases and J dropped 3; count of bases not matched to a gene: 1.

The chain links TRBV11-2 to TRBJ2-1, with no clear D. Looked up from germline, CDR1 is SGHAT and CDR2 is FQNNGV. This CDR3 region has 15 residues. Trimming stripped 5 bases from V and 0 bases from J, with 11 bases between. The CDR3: CASSLQPSSYNEQFF. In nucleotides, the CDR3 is TGTGCCAGCAGCCTACAGCCGAGCTCCTACAATGAGCAGTTCTTC.

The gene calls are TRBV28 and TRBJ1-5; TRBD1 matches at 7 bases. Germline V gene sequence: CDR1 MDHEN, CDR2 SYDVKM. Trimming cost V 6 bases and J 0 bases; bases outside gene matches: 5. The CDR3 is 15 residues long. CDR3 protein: CASSFDRASNQPQHF. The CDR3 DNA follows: TGTGCCAGCAGCTTCGACAGGGCTAGCAATCAGCCCCAGCATTTT.

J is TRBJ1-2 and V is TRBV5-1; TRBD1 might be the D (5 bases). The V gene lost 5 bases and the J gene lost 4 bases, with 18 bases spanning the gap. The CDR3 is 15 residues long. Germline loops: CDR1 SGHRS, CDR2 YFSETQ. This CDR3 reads CASRSNSGVGYGYTF. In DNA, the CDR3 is TGCGCCAGCAGGTCTAATTCGGGGGTAGGCTATGGCTACACCTTC.

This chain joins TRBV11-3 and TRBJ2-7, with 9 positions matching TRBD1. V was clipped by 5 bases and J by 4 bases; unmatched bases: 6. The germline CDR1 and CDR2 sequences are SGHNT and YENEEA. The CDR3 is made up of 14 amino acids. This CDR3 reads CASSAHRGRYEQYF. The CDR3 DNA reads TGTGCCAGCAGCGCACACAGGGGGCGGTACGAGCAGTACTTC.

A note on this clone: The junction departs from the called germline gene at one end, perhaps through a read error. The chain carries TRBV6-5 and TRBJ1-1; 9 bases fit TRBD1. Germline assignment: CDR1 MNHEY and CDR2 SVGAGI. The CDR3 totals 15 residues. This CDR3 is CASSLGTGLRNEDFF. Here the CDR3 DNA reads TGTGCCAGCAGTCTCGGGACAGGGCTTAGGAATGAAGATTTCTTT.